This passage covers 9 T cell receptor beta chains from one sample sequenced in a study of blood T cells in healthy people across ages. Together with a sample-barcoded 5' primer, a J-beta primer mix was included in a second PCR lasting about 7 to 11 cycles. TCRdb reprocessed the 5' RACE reads via MiXCR and lists one record per CDR3 protein. The table records roughly 800,000 distinct CDR3 sequences, about 48% of them present only once. Input material: blood. Every receptor here comes from a man older than 75 in good health.

The chain uses TRBV9 and TRBJ2-5; D unclear. The CDR3 consists of 14 residues. Germline loops: CDR1 SGDLS, CDR2 YYNGEE. V lost 6 bases and J lost 2, with 14 bases in between. CDR3 bases: TGTGCCAGCAACGCATCCCCGGCACAAGAGACCCAGTACTTC. It is translated as CASNASPAQETQYF.

This sequence joins TRBV15 and TRBJ2-1; D might be TRBD1 (7 bases). The CDR3 sequence is 16 residues long. Between the trimmed V and J ends, which lost 8 bases and 6 bases, there was a span of 23 bases. Germline CDR1 reads LNHNV; CDR2 reads YYDKDF (reference sequence). The CDR3 loop is CATQPGRSTGPNEQFF. The CDR3 nucleotides are TGTGCCACCCAACCCGGGAGATCGACAGGGCCCAATGAGCAGTTCTTC.

The chain is built from TRBV5-1 and TRBJ1-2, with TRBD1 matching 12 bases. Per the germline V gene, CDR1 is SGHRS and CDR2 is YFSETQ. The CDR3 extends over 16 amino acids. V lost 4 bases, J lost 3 bases, and 7 bases stayed unmatched. The CDR3, as DNA: TGCGCCAGCAGCCCGGGGGGGACAGGGGGCGACTATGGCTACACCTTC. Translating it yields CASSPGGTGGDYGYTF.

This clonotype showed up just a few times. J is TRBJ1-5 and V is TRBV7-2; D is unresolved. This CDR3 comprises 13 residues. CDR1 and CDR2 from the germline V gene are SGHTA and FQGNSA. V lost 4 bases, J lost 4 bases, and 8 bases lay in between. CDR3 sequence reads: CASSSQKNQPQHF. The DNA for the CDR3 is TGTGCCAGCAGCTCCCAGAAGAATCAGCCCCAGCATTTT.

This clonotype was detected a few times. The chain carries TRBV4-2 and TRBJ1-2, with 8 bases lining up with TRBD1. CDR3 length: 17 amino acids. Germline lookup yields CDR1 LGHNA and CDR2 YNFKEQ. V was pared by 0 bases and J by 2 bases, with 8 bases of the junction left unmatched. The CDR3 protein is CASSQEPTGGVNYGYTF. For the CDR3, the DNA is TGTGCCAGCAGCCAAGAACCTACAGGGGGGGTAAACTATGGCTACACCTTC.

The V call is TRBV24-1, the J call TRBJ2-5; TRBD1 matches at 8 bases. The CDR3 consists of 15 residues. The germline V gene encodes CDR1 KGHDR and CDR2 SFDVKD. Trimming removed 3 bases from V and 11 bases from J; junction bases left unmatched: 13. The CDR3 DNA reads TGTGCCACCAGTGATCCAGGGGGCGCTGGCAATGAGCAGTACTTC. Translation: CATSDPGGAGNEQYF.

The J gene is TRBJ2-1, the V gene TRBV7-8; 11 nucleotides align to TRBD2. Unmatched junction bases numbered 3, after V lost 2 bases and J lost 6 bases. CDR3 size: 15 residues. Germline V gene lookup returns CDR1 SGHVS and CDR2 FQNEAQ. CDR3 loop: CASSLRGLAVNEQFF. The CDR3 nucleotides are TGTGCCAGCAGCTTAAGGGGACTAGCGGTCAATGAGCAGTTCTTC.

In DNA form, the CDR3 reads TGTGCCAGCAGTCTCGGGAGGGGAAGCACTGAAGCTTTCTTT. Translating gives CASSLGRGSTEAFF. The chain uses TRBV27 and TRBJ1-1, with a weak D call TRBD1 (5 bases). Germline V CDR1 and CDR2: MNHEY, SMNVEV (reference sequence). V was cut by 5 bases and J by 4 bases, with 14 bases left in between. This CDR3 is built from 14 residues.

V usage is TRBV6-5 and J usage is TRBJ2-5, with unresolved D. The DNA end is more similar to TRBJ2-7, so the J call may be wrong. Germline V gene sequence: CDR1 MNHEY, CDR2 SVGAGI. CDR3 length equals 12 residues. For the CDR3, the DNA is TGTGCCAGCAGCCAAACCAGAAGCGAGCAGTACTTC. Its protein product is CASSQTRSEQYF.